This T cell receptor (beta chain) originates from a study of T cells in Graves' hyperthyroidism and ophthalmopathy. Looking at the study overall: Specimen type is peripheral blood, collected at initial diagnosis prior to any treatment.

A few counts support this clonotype. Template material for amplifying TCR beta CDR3 regions consisted of RNA transcripts. The HTBI set primed first-round TCR CDR3 RT-PCR. TCRdb ran MiXCR on the multiplex PCR reads and lists one entry per CDR3 protein. The data hold about 340,000 distinct CDR3 sequences, with around 23% observed a single time. This receptor was taken from a woman aged 45-65 years with Graves' hyperthyroidism. Sequencing was done on a sample of blood.

DNA of the CDR3: TGCAGCGTTGAAGCGATGGGGGGCTACACCTTC. As protein: CSVEAMGGYTF. The J gene is TRBJ1-2, the V gene TRBV29-1; D is undetermined. This CDR3 spans 11 amino acids. Trimming left V 1 base short and J 8 bases short, with 8 bases between. CDR1 and CDR2 (germline): SQVTM, ANQGSEA.